The 22 T cell receptor beta chains listed next were all sequenced from one sample in a study of blood T cell repertoires in COVID-19. TCRdb's table, derived via immunoSEQ multiplex PCR, lists solely in-frame clones and lacks some. The profile shows about 14,000 clones, around 85% of them singletons. Sequenced: peripheral blood. These receptors were collected from a human donor in a cohort sampled during active COVID-19.

V gene TRBV7-2 combines with J gene TRBJ2-7; 9 bases are shared with TRBD1. CDR1 and CDR2 (germline): SGHTA, FQGNSA. This CDR3 is 14 amino acids long. Losses at the gene ends were 2 bases for V and 7 bases for J; bases not matched to a gene: 6. The DNA of the CDR3 is TGTGCCAGCAGCTTAATACAGGGGGCGCGGGAGCAGTACTTC. This translates into CASSLIQGAREQYF.

This chain joins TRBV28 and TRBJ1-1, with unresolved D. The CDR3 length is 12 residues. Trimming stripped 5 bases from V and 10 bases from J, with 14 bases between. CDR1 and CDR2 from the germline V gene are MDHEN and SYDVKM. The CDR3 spells CASSPRKRGAFF. In nucleotides, the CDR3 is TGTGCCAGCAGTCCCAGGAAGCGGGGAGCTTTCTTT.

J is TRBJ1-3 and V is TRBV5-5, with D unresolved. The length of the CDR3 is 15 residues. Germline loops: CDR1 SGHKS, CDR2 YYEKEE (reference sequence). Trimming cost V 2 bases and J 3 bases, with 12 bases left between them. CDR3 sequence (DNA): TGTGCCAGCAGCTTTTACGTCCGCGGTGGAAACACCATATATTTT. It specifies CASSFYVRGGNTIYF.

This clone is labeled medium-sized (0.01 to 0.1%). The chain links TRBV5-1 to TRBJ2-3, with TRBD1 identical over 8 bases. The V segment lost 4 bases and the J segment 1 base; nucleotides outside the gene matches: 2. This CDR3 contains 14 residues. In germline, CDR1 is SGHRS, CDR2 YFSETQ. DNA for the CDR3: TGCGCCAGCAGCGAGGGACAGGGCACAGATACGCAGTATTTT. Translation gives CASSEGQGTDTQYF.

The rearrangement links TRBV6-1 to TRBJ1-2; unclear D gene. In germline, CDR1 is MNHNS, CDR2 SASEGT. The CDR3 has 13 residues. Trimming removed 3 bases from V and 8 bases from J, with 13 bases in between. DNA for the CDR3: TGTGCCAGCAGTGAGTCTTACTCCGTGGGCTACACCTTC. This gives the protein CASSESYSVGYTF.

V is TRBV16 and J is TRBJ1-2, with D perhaps matching TRBD1 (6 bases). The V end lost 0 bases, the J end lost 4 bases, and 9 bases lay between the germline ends. The CDR3 length is 14 residues. The germline V gene has CDR1 KGHSY and CDR2 FQNENV. The CDR3 nucleotides are TGTGCCAGCAGCCAATCGTCACAGGGCTATGGCTACACCTTC. This sequence encodes CASSQSSQGYGYTF.

The V call is TRBV27, the J call TRBJ2-1; 10 nucleotides line up with TRBD2. CDR3 length: 16 residues. V shed 7 bases, J shed 1 base, and the junction held 7 bases outside the gene matches. Per the germline V gene, CDR1 is MNHEY and CDR2 is SMNVEV (reference sequence). This CDR3 is CASIPSGGGSYNEQFF. The DNA for the CDR3 is TGTGCCAGCATCCCTAGCGGGGGCGGGTCCTACAATGAGCAGTTCTTC.

The count of this clone is one. The rearrangement links TRBV3-1 (or the pseudogene TRBV3-2) to TRBJ1-4; D is undetermined. V was trimmed by 3 bases and J by 8 bases, leaving 13 bases between them. Germline V CDR1 and CDR2: LGHDT, YNNKEL (reference sequence). There are 14 residues in the CDR3. The CDR3 nucleotides are TGTGCCAGCAGCCAGCGGGCCCCCGGGGAAAAACTGTTTTTT. Translating it yields CASSQRAPGEKLFF.

This chain connects TRBV28 to TRBJ2-5; the match to TRBD1 covers 7 bases. The germline V gene encodes CDR1 MDHEN and CDR2 SYDVKM. V shed 6 bases and J 2 bases; nucleotides not matched to a gene: 9. This CDR3 spans 15 amino acids. This chain's CDR3 is CASSSPGTAQETQYF. DNA for the CDR3: TGTGCCAGCAGCTCCCCCGGGACAGCTCAAGAGACCCAGTACTTC. Full variable domain (outside the CDR3, taken from reference TRBV28 and TRBJ2-5): DVKVTQSSRYLVKRTGEKVFLECVQDMDHENMFWYRQDPGLGLRLIYFSYDVKMKEKGDIPEGYSVSREKKERFSLILESASTNQTSMYLCASSSPGTAQETQYFGPGTRLLVL.

The table lists this clone with a count of one. The CDR3 DNA is TGTGCCAGCATGGGACAGGGCGGTTCACCCCTCCACTTT. It codes for CASMGQGGSPLHF. The V gene is TRBV28, the J gene TRBJ1-6; 9 bases are shared with TRBD1. CDR1 MDHEN and CDR2 SYDVKM come from the germline V gene. This CDR3 has 13 residues. V trimming: 7 bases; J trimming: 9 bases; junction bases outside the gene matches: 4.

This sequence joins TRBV18 and TRBJ2-7, with no clear D. This CDR3 has 15 amino acids. Germline CDR1 and CDR2: KGHSH and LQKENI. Trimming left V 0 bases short and J 2 bases short, with 11 bases between. The CDR3 sequence is CASSPPNSETYEQYF. The DNA for the CDR3 is TGTGCCAGCTCACCACCAAATTCGGAGACCTACGAGCAGTACTTC.

V and J are TRBV11-3 and TRBJ2-1, with TRBD1 identical over 8 bases. The germline V gene has CDR1 SGHNT and CDR2 YENEEA. The CDR3 spans 14 residues. V was clipped by 4 bases and J by 8 bases; unmatched bases: 7. CDR3 in DNA: TGTGCCAGCAGCTCCGGACAGGGCCTTGATGAGCAGTTCTTC. It translates to CASSSGQGLDEQFF. Complete variable domain (other parts from reference TRBV11-3 and TRBJ2-1): EAGVVQSPRYKIIEKKQPVAFWCNPISGHNTLYWYLQNLGQGPELLIRYENEEAVDDSQLPKDRFSAERLKGVDSTLKIQPAELGDSAVYLCASSSGQGLDEQFFGPGTRLTVL.

The chain combines TRBV28 with TRBJ1-2; D remains ambiguous. Germline V gene data show CDR1 as MDHEN and CDR2 as SYDVKM. V was cut by 2 bases and J by 2 bases, with 9 bases left in between. The CDR3 runs to 14 residues. The CDR3 is CASSLPRPNYGYTF. For the CDR3, the DNA is TGTGCCAGCAGTTTACCGCGGCCAAACTATGGCTACACCTTC.

This sequence joins TRBV11-2 and TRBJ2-1; no clear D gene. Per germline, CDR1 SGHAT and CDR2 FQNNGV. Trimming stripped 5 bases from V and 4 bases from J, with 18 bases between. The CDR3 contains 16 residues. CDR3 protein: CASSPRPALIYNEQFF. CDR3 nucleotides: TGTGCCAGCAGCCCCCGTCCAGCGCTTATATACAATGAGCAGTTCTTC.

This clone was counted only a few times. The chain couples TRBV28 to TRBJ2-2; 8 nucleotides align to TRBD1. Germline CDR1 reads MDHEN; CDR2 reads SYDVKM. This CDR3 contains 14 residues. V lost 5 bases and J lost 6; bases outside the gene matches: 5. The CDR3 here is CASSGDRLAGELFF. CDR3 in DNA: TGTGCCAGCAGTGGGGACAGGCTGGCCGGGGAGCTGTTTTTT.

The rearrangement joins TRBV18 to TRBJ1-2; 8 bases line up with TRBD1. The length of the CDR3 is 15 residues. The trim removed 4 bases at V and 4 bases at J, leaving 8 bases unmatched. The germline gives CDR1 KGHSH, CDR2 LQKENI. The CDR3 region is CASSQSRGRGYGYTF. The CDR3 nucleotides read TGTGCCAGCTCACAGAGCAGGGGGCGCGGCTATGGCTACACCTTC.

In nucleotides, the CDR3 is TGTGCCACCAGCCGGTCCGGACAGGGAAGTAATGGGGCCAACGTCCTGACTTTC. Encoded protein: CATSRSGQGSNGANVLTF. The V gene is TRBV24-1, the J gene TRBJ2-6; 8 bases align to TRBD1. V was pared by 7 bases and J by 3 bases, with 13 bases of the junction left unmatched. The germline gives CDR1 KGHDR, CDR2 SFDVKD. The CDR3 totals 18 residues.

The chain is built from TRBV7-3 and TRBJ1-1; TRBD1 might be the D (5 bases). The germline V gene encodes CDR1 SGHTA and CDR2 FQGTGA. The V end lost 4 bases, the J end lost 7 bases, and 13 bases lay between the germline ends. The CDR3 has 13 residues. The CDR3 coding sequence is TGTGCCAGCAGCTCCGGACACGAGCGTGAAGCTTTCTTT. Protein: CASSSGHEREAFF.

The gene calls are TRBV6-5 and TRBJ2-7, with TRBD1 matching 7 bases. V was clipped by 5 bases and J by 2 bases; unmatched bases: 6. The germline V gene has CDR1 MNHEY and CDR2 SVGAGI. The CDR3 runs 14 residues. This CDR3 is CASSPWTGTYEQYF. DNA of the CDR3: TGTGCCAGCAGTCCCTGGACAGGAACCTACGAGCAGTACTTC.

The chain combines TRBV5-1 with TRBJ2-3; D call uncertain. V was pared by 0 bases and J by 1 base, with 6 bases between. The germline V gene has CDR1 SGHRS and CDR2 YFSETQ. The CDR3 sequence is 14 residues long. The CDR3 loop reads CASSLGGGTDTQYF. CDR3 coding DNA: TGCGCCAGCAGCTTGGGCGGAGGCACAGATACGCAGTATTTT.

This clone was counted between two and nine times. The chain couples TRBV6-5 to TRBJ1-6; D uncertain. The V end was cut by 5 bases, the J end by 10 bases, with 9 bases between. The CDR3 is made up of 12 amino acids. Germline CDR1 MNHEY, CDR2 SVGAGI. In nucleotides, the CDR3 is TGTGCCAGCAGTCGTCAGAACTCACCCCTCCACTTT. Encoded protein: CASSRQNSPLHF.

The rearrangement joins TRBV5-1 to TRBJ2-7, with 13 bases that match TRBD2. CDR1 and CDR2 (germline): SGHRS, YFSETQ. V dropped 4 bases and J dropped 7; count of bases not matched to a gene: 11. The CDR3 covers 16 residues. As DNA, the CDR3 is TGCGCCAGCAGCCCACTTGGACTAGCGGGAGAGAGGGAGCAGTACTTC. Protein: CASSPLGLAGEREQYF.